The entry below gives a single TCR beta chain sequence along with its context. This sample stems from a study of CXCR3-negative and CXCR3-positive naive CD8 T cells. Germline V gene data show CDR1 as LNHDA and CDR2 as SQIVND (reference sequence). CDR3 length equals 16 residues. Cells classed as naive CD8+ T cells were CD45RO-CCR7+CD27+CD95-. Each TRB cDNA library was prepared by 5' RACE (with UMI labels). One entry per CDR3 protein, without DNA, is what TCRdb gives after re-calling the 5' RACE reads. The sample shows about 62,000 distinct CDR3 sequences, and about 4.5% sits with its ten largest clones.

Sequencing used naive CXCR3- CD8+ T cells from blood. The sample's subset: CD45RO-CCR7+CD27+CD95- naive CD8+ T cells lacking CXCR3 (TNR3-). This TCR was recovered from a human donor in good health. Some clones in this sample may be carry-over from other donors' samples. The chain recombines TRBV19 with TRBJ2-7; the D call of TRBD2 rests on TCRdb alone, since no DNA is present to check it. CDR3 protein: CASSFTAPASGYEQYF.